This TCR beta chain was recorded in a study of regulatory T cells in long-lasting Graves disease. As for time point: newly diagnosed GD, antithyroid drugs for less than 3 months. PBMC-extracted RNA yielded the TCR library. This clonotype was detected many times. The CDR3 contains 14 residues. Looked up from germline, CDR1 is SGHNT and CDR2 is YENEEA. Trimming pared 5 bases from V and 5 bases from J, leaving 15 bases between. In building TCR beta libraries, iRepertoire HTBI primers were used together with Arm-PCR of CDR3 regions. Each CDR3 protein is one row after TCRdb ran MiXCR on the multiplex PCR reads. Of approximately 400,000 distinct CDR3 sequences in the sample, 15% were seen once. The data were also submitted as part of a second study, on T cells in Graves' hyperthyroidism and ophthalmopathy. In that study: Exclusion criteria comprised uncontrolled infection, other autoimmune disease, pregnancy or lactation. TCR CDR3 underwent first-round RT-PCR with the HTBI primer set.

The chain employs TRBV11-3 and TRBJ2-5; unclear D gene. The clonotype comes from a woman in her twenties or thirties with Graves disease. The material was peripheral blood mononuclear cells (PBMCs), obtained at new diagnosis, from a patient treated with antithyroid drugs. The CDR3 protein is CASSQLSAWETQYF. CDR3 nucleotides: TGTGCCAGCAGCCAGCTCAGTGCATGGGAGACCCAGTACTTC.